This T cell receptor (beta chain) derives from a study of CXCR3-negative and CXCR3-positive naive CD8 T cells. The CDR3 has 17 residues. Germline assignment: CDR1 KGHSH and CDR2 LQKENI. Whole-study results and caveats: For the naive subsets, surface CD5 was similar, and TCR strength was inferred from TRB CDR3 properties. TRB CDR3 hydrophobicity was greater in CXCR3-positive naive cells than in CXCR3-negative naive cells. Diversity in memory CD8+ cells fell much lower than the comparably high levels seen in both naive subsets.

As to this clonotype: Its antigen is not identified.

Researchers prepared the TRB cDNA libraries using 5' RACE with UMI labels. TCRdb reprocessed the 5' RACE reads and reports one entry per CDR3 protein, with no DNA. This sample lists 100,000 to 150,000 distinct CDR3 sequences; its ten largest clones have 0.45% to 0.6%. Naive CD8+ T cells displayed a CD45RO-CCR7+CD27+CD95- phenotype. The source of this sequence is a human donor in good health. Some clones in this sample may be carry-over from other donors' samples. The chain links TRBV18 to TRBJ1-1; TCRdb returns TRBD1, unconfirmable since there is no DNA. The specimen was naive CXCR3- CD8+ T cells from blood. Indicated subset: CD45RO-CCR7+CD27+CD95- naive CD8+ T cells lacking CXCR3 (TNR3-). This CDR3 is CASSPDFGVSGNTEAFF.